This T cell receptor beta chain came from a study of blood T cell repertoires in COVID-19. Study background: Donors in the United States, Italy and Spain gave samples during acute or convalescent COVID-19. The analysed material was cDNA or gDNA that came from T cells, B-cell-depleted T cells, or PBMCs.

This CDR3 region has 13 residues. Unmatched junction bases numbered 5, after V lost 8 bases and J lost 1 base. Germline-derived CDR1 and CDR2 are KGHSH and LQKENI. Clones were read by immunoSEQ multiplex PCR, and TCRdb kept only the in-frame ones, dropping some. The table lists tens of thousands of clones, around 82% of them singletons. The sequence was collected from an elderly woman with COVID-19, enrolled during active disease. The sample taken for sequencing was peripheral blood. V gene TRBV18 combines with J gene TRBJ2-7, with 7 nucleotides matching TRBD1. The CDR3 here is CASRGQTSYEQYF. The CDR3 DNA reads TGTGCCAGCCGGGGACAGACTTCCTACGAGCAGTACTTC.